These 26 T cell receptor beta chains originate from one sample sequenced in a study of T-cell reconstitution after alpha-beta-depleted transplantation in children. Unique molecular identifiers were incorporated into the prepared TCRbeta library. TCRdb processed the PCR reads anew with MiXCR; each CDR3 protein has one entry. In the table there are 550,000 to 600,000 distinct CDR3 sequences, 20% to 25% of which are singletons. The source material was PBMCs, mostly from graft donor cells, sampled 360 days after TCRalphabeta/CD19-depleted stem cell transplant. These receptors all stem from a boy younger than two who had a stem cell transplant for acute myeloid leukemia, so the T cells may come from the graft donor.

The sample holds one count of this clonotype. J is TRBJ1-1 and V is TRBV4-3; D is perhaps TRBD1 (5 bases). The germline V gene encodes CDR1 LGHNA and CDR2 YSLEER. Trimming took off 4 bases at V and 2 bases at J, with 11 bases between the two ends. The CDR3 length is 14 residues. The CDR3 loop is CASSPRQINTEAFF. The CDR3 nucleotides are TGCGCCAGCAGCCCCCGACAGATCAACACTGAAGCTTTCTTT.

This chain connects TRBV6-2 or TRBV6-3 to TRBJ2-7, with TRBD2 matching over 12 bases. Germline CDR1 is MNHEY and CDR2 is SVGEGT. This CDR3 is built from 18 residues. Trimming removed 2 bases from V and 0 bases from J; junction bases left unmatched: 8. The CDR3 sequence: CASSYPTSGGTFSYEQYV. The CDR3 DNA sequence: TGTGCCAGCAGTTACCCTACTAGCGGGGGGACTTTCTCCTACGAGCAGTACGTC.

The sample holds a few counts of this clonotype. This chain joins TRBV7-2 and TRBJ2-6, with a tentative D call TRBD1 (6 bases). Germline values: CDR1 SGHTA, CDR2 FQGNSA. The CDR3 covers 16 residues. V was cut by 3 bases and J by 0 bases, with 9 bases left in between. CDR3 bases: TGTGCCAGCAGCTTTAGGGGGACCTCTGGGGCCAACGTCCTGACTTTC. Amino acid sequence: CASSFRGTSGANVLTF.

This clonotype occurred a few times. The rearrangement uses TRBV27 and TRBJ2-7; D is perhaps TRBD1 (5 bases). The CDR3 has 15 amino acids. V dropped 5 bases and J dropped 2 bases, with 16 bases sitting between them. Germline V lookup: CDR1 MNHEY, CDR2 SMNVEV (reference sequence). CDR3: CASSPGRVFAYEQYF. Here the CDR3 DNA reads TGTGCCAGCAGTCCCGGCAGGGTGTTCGCCTACGAGCAGTACTTC.

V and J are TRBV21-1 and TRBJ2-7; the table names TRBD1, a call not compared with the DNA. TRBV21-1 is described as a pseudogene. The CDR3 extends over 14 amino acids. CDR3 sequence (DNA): TGTGCCAGCACCGAAGACAGGGGGCCGAACGAGCAGTACTTC. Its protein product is CASTEDRGPNEQYF.

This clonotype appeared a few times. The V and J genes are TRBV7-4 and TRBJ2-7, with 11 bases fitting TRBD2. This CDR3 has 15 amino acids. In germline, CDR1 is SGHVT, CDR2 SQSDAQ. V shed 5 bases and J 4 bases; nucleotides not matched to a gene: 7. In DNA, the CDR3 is TGTGCCAGCAGCCAGACGGCTAGCGGGGGGTACGAGCAGTACTTC. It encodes CASSQTASGGYEQYF. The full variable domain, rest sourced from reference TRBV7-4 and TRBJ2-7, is GAGVSQSPRYKVAKRGRDVALRCDSISGHVTLYWYRQTLGQGSEVLTYSQSDAQRDKSGRPSGRFSAERPERSVSTLKIQRTEQGDSAVYLCASSQTASGGYEQYFGPGTRLTVT.

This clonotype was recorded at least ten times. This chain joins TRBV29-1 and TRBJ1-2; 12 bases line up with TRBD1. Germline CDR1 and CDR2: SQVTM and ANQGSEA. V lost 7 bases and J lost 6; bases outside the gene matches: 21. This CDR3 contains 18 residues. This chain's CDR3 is CSDEGQGASRELTDGYTF. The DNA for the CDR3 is TGCAGCGATGAGGGACAGGGGGCATCTCGAGAACTTACGGATGGCTACACCTTC.

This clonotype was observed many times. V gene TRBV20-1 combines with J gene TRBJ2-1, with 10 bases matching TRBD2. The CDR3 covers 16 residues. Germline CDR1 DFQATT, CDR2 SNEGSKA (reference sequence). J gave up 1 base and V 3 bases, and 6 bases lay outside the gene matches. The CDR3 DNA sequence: TGCAGTGCTAGGGCCGTGGGACTAGCGTCCTACAATGAGCAGTTCTTC. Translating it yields CSARAVGLASYNEQFF.

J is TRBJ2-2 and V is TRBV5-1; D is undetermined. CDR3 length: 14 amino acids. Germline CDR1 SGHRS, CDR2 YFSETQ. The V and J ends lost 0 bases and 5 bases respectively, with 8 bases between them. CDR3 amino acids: CASSLGTETGELFF. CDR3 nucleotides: TGCGCCAGCAGCTTGGGGACGGAGACCGGGGAGCTGTTTTTT. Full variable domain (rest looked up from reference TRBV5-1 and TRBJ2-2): KAGVTQTPRYLIKTRGQQVTLSCSPISGHRSVSWYQQTPGQGLQFLFEYFSETQRNKGNFPGRFSGRQFSNSRSEMNVSTLELGDSALYLCASSLGTETGELFFGEGSRLTVL.

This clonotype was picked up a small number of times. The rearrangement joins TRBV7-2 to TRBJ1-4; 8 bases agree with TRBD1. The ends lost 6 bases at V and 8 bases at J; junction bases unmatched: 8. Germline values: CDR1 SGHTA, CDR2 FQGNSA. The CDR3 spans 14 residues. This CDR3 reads CASRPGGAREKLFF. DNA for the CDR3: TGTGCCAGCAGGCCAGGGGGCGCGCGGGAAAAACTGTTTTTT.

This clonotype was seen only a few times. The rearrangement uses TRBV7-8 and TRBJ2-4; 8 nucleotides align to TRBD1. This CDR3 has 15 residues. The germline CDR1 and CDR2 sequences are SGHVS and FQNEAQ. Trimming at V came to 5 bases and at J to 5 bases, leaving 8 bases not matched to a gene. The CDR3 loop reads CASSPSPDRENIQYF. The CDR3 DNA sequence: TGTGCCAGCAGCCCCTCCCCGGACAGGGAAAACATTCAGTACTTC.

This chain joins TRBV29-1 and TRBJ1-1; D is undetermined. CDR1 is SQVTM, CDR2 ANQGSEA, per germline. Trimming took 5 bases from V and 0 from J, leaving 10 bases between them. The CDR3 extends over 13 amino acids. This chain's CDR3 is CSVLKTMNTEAFF. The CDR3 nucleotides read TGCAGCGTTCTAAAAACTATGAACACTGAAGCTTTCTTT.

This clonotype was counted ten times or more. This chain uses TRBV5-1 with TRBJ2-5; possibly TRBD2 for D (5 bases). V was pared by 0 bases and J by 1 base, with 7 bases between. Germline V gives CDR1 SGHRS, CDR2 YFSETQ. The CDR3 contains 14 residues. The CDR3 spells CASSLGEPQETQYF. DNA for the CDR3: TGCGCCAGCAGCTTGGGGGAGCCCCAAGAGACCCAGTACTTC.

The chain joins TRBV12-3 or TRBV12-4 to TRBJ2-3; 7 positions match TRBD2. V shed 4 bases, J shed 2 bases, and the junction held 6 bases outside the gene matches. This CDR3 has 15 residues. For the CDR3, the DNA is TGTGCCAGCAGTTCCACTAGCGCTAACACAGATACGCAGTATTTT. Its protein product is CASSSTSANTDTQYF.

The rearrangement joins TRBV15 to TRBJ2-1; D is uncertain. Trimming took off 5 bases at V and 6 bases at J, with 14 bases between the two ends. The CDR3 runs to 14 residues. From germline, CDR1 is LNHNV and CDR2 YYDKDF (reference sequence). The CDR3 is CATSGLISTNEQFF. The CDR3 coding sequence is TGTGCCACCAGCGGGTTGATTTCGACCAATGAGCAGTTCTTC.

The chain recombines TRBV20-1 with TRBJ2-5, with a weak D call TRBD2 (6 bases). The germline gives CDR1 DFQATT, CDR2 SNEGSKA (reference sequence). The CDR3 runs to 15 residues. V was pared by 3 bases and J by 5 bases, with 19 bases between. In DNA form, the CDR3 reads TGCAGTGCTAGGGGAGGCGGACTCCCGAAGGAGACCCAGTACTTC. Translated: CSARGGGLPKETQYF.

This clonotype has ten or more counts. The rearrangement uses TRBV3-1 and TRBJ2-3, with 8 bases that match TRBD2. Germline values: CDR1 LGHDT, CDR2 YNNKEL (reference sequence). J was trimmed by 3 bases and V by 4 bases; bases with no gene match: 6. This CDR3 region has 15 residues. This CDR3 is CASSPSSGGTDTQYF. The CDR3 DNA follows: TGTGCCAGCAGCCCCTCGAGCGGGGGAACAGATACGCAGTATTTT.

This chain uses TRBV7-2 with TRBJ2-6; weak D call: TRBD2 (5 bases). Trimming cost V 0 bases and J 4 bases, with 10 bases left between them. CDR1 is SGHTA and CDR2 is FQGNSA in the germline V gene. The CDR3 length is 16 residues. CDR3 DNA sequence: TGTGCCAGCAGCTTAGCGCCGGGGAAGGGGGCCAACGTCCTGACTTTC. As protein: CASSLAPGKGANVLTF.

The CDR3: CASSETGTAEKLFF. Written as DNA, the CDR3 is TGTGCCAGCAGCGAAACCGGGACCGCGGAAAAACTGTTTTTT. The genes are TRBV7-6 and TRBJ1-4, with D possibly TRBD1 on 5 matching bases. Trimming stripped 5 bases from V and 8 bases from J, with 15 bases between. The V gene's germline CDR1 is SGHVS and CDR2 FNYEAQ. This CDR3 spans 14 amino acids.

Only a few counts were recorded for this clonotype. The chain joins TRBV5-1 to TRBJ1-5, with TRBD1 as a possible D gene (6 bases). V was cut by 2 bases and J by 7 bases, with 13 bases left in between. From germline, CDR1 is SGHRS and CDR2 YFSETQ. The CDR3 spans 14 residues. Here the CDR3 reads CASSLEGGLQPQHF. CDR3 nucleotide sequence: TGCGCCAGCAGCTTAGAGGGGGGCTTACAGCCCCAGCATTTT.

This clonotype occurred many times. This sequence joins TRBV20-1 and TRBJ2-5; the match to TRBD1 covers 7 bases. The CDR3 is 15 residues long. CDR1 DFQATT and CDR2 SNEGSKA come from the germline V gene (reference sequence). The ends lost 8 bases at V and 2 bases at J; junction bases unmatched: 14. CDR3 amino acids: CSTNRGQNLQETQYF. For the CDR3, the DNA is TGCAGTACAAACAGGGGACAGAACCTTCAAGAGACCCAGTACTTC.

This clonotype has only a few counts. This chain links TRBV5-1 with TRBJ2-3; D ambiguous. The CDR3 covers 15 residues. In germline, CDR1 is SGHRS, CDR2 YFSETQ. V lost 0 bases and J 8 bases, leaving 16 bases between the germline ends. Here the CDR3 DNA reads TGCGCCAGCAGCTTGGACGGACCCAAGACGGGTACGCAGTATTTT. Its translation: CASSLDGPKTGTQYF.

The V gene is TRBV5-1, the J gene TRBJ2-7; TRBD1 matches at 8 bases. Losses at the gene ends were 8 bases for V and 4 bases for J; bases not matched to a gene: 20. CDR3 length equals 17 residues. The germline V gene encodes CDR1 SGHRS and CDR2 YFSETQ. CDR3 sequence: CARVRGPRDRPHYEQYV. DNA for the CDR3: TGCGCCAGAGTAAGGGGACCCCGGGACAGGCCCCATTACGAGCAGTACGTC.

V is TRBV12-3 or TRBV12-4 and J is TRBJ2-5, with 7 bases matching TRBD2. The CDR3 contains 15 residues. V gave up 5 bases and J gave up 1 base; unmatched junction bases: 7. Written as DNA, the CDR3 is TGTGCCAGCAGTAGCCCGCGGGGGTTCCAAGAGACCCAGTACTTC. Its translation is CASSSPRGFQETQYF.

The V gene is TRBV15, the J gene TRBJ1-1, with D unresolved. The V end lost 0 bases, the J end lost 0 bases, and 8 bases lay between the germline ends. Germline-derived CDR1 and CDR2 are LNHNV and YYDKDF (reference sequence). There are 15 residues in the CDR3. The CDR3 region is CATSRDSILNTEAFF. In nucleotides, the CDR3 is TGTGCCACCAGCAGAGACTCAATCCTGAACACTGAAGCTTTCTTT.

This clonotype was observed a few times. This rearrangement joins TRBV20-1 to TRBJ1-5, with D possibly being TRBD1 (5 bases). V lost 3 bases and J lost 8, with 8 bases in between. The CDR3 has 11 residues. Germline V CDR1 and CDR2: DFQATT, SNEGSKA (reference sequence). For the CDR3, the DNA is TGCAGTGCTAGTGGGGGGGAGCCCCAGCATTTT. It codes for CSASGGEPQHF.